The clone carrying this T cell receptor (beta chain) was seen a handful of times. What it binds is not known. This CDR3 comprises 15 residues. With 3 bases removed from V and 3 bases from J, the gap between germline ends came to 11 bases. CDR1 and CDR2 (germline): SGHAT, FQNNGV. Isolated RNA was reverse transcribed into cDNA used as the sequencing template. Repertoires were generated with immunoSEQ multiplex PCR, while TCRdb's copy carries only in-frame clones and drops some. The table has over 250,000 clones, 60% seen once. The sample belongs to a study of CD8+ T cells in alopecia areata. The study, taken as a whole, reports: Scalp clonality and expanded CD8+ clones among the top 100 fell significantly with tofacitinib.

As to treatment: oral pan-JAK inhibitor, 5-10 mg twice daily. A FACSAria was used to sort CD4+ and CD8+ T cells. These cells came from PBMCs. The receptor's source is a human donor with alopecia areata. The chain links TRBV11-2 to TRBJ1-4, with D possibly being TRBD1 (6 bases). The sample here was CD4+ T cells sorted from blood, taken at approximately week 51, from a patient treated with tofacitinib. CDR3 sequence reads: CASSFSDRPNEKLFF. CDR3 bases: TGTGCCAGCAGCTTTAGTGACAGGCCTAATGAAAAACTGTTTTTT.